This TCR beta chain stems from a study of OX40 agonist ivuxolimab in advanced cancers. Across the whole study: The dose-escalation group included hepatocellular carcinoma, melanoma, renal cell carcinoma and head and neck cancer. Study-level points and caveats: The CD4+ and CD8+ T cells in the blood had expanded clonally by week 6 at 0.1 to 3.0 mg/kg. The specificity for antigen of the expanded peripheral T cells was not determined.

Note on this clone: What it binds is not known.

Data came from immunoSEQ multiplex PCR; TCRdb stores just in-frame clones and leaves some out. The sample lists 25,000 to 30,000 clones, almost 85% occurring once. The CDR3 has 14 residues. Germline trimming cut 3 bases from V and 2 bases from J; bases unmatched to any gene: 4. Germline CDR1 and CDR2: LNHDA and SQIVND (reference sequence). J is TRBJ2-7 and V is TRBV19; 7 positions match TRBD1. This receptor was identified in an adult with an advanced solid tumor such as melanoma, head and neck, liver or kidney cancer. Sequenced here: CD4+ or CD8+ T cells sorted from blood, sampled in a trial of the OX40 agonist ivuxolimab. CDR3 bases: TGTGCCAGTAGTATCGAGACAGGGCCCTACGAGCAGTACTTC. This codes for CASSIETGPYEQYF.